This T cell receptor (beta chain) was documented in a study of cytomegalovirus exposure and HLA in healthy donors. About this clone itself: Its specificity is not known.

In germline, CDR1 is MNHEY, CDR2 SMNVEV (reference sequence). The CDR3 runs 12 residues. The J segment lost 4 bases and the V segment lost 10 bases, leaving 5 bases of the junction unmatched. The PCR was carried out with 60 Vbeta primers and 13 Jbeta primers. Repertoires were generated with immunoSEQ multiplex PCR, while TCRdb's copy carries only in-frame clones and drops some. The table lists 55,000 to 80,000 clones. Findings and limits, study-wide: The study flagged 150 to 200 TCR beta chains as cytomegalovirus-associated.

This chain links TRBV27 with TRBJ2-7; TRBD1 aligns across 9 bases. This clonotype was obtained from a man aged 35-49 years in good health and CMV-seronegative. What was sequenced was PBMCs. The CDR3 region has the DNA TGTGCCACAGGGACAGGGTTGTACGAGCAGTACTTC. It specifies CATGTGLYEQYF.